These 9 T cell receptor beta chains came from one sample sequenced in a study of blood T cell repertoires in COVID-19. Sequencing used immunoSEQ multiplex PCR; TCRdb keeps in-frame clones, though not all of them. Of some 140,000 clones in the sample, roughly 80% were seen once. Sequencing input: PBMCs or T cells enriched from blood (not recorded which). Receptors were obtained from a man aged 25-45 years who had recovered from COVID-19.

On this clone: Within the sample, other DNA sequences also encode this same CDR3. The CDR3 DNA reads TGCGCCAGCAGGAGGGACAGCACTAGCACAGATACGCAGTATTTT. Amino acids: CASRRDSTSTDTQYF. The chain recombines TRBV5-1 with TRBJ2-3, with 7 bases lining up with TRBD1. CDR3 size: 15 residues. With 5 bases clipped from V and 0 bases from J, the junction kept 6 bases outside the gene matches. Germline V gene lookup returns CDR1 SGHRS and CDR2 YFSETQ.

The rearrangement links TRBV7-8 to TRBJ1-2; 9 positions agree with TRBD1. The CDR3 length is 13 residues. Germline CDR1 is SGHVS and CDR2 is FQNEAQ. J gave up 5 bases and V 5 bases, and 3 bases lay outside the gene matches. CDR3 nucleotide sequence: TGTGCCAGCAGCATGGACAGGGGTTATGGCTACACCTTC. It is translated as CASSMDRGYGYTF.

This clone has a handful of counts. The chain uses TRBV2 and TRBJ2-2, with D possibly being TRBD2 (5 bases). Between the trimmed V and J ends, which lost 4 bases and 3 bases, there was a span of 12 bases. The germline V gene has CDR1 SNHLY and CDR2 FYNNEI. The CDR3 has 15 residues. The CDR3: CASSVRAGDTGELFF. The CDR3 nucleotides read TGTGCCAGCAGTGTGAGGGCTGGGGACACCGGGGAGCTGTTTTTT.

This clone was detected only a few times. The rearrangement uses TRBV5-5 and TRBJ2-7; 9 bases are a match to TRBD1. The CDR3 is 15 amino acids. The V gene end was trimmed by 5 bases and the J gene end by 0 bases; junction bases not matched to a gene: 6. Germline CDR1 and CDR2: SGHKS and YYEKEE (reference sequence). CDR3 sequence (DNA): TGTGCCAGCAGGCCTACAGGGGGCGTCTCCTACGAGCAGTACTTC. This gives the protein CASRPTGGVSYEQYF. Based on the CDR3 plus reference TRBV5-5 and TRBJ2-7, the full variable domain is DAGVTQSPTHLIKTRGQQVTLRCSPISGHKSVSWYQQVLGQGPQFIFQYYEKEERGRGNFPDRFSARQFPNYSSELNVNALLLGDSALYLCASRPTGGVSYEQYFGPGTRLTVT.

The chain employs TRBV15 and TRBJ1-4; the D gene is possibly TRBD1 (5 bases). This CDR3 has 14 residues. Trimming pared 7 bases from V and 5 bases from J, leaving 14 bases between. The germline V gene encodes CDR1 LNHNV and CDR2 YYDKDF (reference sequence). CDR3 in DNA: TGTGCCACCACCGCGGGACTGACGAATGAAAAACTGTTTTTT. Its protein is CATTAGLTNEKLFF.

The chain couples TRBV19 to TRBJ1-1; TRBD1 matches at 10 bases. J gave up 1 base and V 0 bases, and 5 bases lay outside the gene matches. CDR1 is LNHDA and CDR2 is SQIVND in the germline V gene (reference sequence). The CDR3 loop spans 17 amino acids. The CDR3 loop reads CASSIDGDRGPNTEAFF. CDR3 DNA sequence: TGTGCCAGTAGTATAGACGGGGACAGGGGACCGAACACTGAAGCTTTCTTT.

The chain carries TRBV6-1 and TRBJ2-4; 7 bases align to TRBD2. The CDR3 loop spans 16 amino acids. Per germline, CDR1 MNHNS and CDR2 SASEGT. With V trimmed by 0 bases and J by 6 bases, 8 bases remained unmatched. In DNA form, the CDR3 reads TGTGCCAGCAGTGAAGCGTCTAGCGGTAAAGGAAACATTCAGTACTTC. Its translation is CASSEASSGKGNIQYF.

The DNA of the CDR3 is TGTGCCAGCAGTTCCCAAGGGGGTAGCTCCTACGAGCAGTACTTC. It translates to CASSSQGGSSYEQYF. The J gene is TRBJ2-7, the V gene TRBV28; tentatively, D is TRBD1 (6 bases). Germline V gives CDR1 MDHEN, CDR2 SYDVKM. The ends were cut back, 4 bases at V and 0 bases at J, with 13 bases in the middle. This CDR3 has 15 residues.

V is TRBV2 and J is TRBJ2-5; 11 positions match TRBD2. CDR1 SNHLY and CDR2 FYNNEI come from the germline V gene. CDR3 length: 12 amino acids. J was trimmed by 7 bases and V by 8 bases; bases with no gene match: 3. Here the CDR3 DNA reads TGTGCCAGCTCCGGACTAGCGGGGACCCAGTACTTC. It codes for CASSGLAGTQYF.